The 18 T cell receptor beta chains below come from one sample, sequenced in a study of cytomegalovirus exposure and HLA in healthy donors. PCR used 60 Vbeta primers and 13 Jbeta primers. Clones were sequenced by immunoSEQ multiplex PCR, and TCRdb holds only the in-frame ones, with some missing. The sample has under 200,000 clones; more than 75% are singletons. What was sequenced was PBMCs. Source of these receptors: a girl aged 10-17 years in good health and CMV-seropositive.

The J gene is TRBJ2-7, the V gene TRBV11-2, with D tentatively TRBD2 (7 bases). This CDR3 is built from 14 residues. V lost 1 base, J lost 4 bases, and 11 bases lay in between. Germline V CDR1 and CDR2: SGHAT, FQNNGV. CDR3 protein: CASSLVGGAYEQYF. CDR3 sequence (DNA): TGTGCCAGCAGCTTAGTTGGGGGGGCGTACGAGCAGTACTTC.

This clone was counted between two and nine times. V usage is TRBV7-8 and J usage is TRBJ1-1; no reliable D call. Germline CDR1 SGHVS, CDR2 FQNEAQ. The CDR3 has 16 residues. V dropped 1 base and J dropped 4 bases, with 16 bases sitting between them. CDR3 DNA sequence: TGTGCCAGCAGCTTAGTGGGCGGGCGGCGGGTCACTGAAGCTTTCTTT. Protein product: CASSLVGGRRVTEAFF.

This clone came up a few times. J is TRBJ1-2 and V is TRBV5-1; a weak D match, TRBD1 (6 bases). The CDR3 runs to 13 residues. V shed 7 bases and J shed 3 bases, with 13 bases lying between them. Per germline, CDR1 SGHRS and CDR2 YFSETQ. The CDR3 coding sequence is TGCGCCAGCCGGGGGGGCGTTGACTATGGCTACACCTTC. Translating it yields CASRGGVDYGYTF.

This chain links TRBV12-2 with TRBJ1-2. TRBV12-2 is reported as a pseudogene. The CDR3 is made up of 14 amino acids. The CDR3 bases are TGTGCAAGTCGCTTCCGGGAATTGGACTATGGCTACACCTTC. It specifies CASRFRELDYGYTF.

The chain employs TRBV6-5 and TRBJ1-2; the match to TRBD1 covers 7 bases. Trimming at V came to 4 bases and at J to 6 bases, leaving 5 bases not matched to a gene. The CDR3 is 13 amino acids. CDR1 and CDR2 from the germline V gene are MNHEY and SVGAGI. CDR3 DNA sequence: TGTGCCAGCAGTTCCCAAGGGGGCGATGGCTACACCTTC. This encodes CASSSQGGDGYTF.

J is TRBJ2-7 and V is TRBV15, with D possibly matching TRBD1 (5 bases). The V gene's germline CDR1 is LNHNV and CDR2 YYDKDF (reference sequence). CDR3 length equals 15 residues. Trimming pared 5 bases from V and 3 bases from J, leaving 17 bases between. The CDR3 here is CATSRAKDSLYEQYF. The DNA for the CDR3 is TGTGCCACCAGCCGCGCCAAAGACAGTCTCTACGAGCAGTACTTC. Looking up the rest from reference TRBV15 and TRBJ2-7 gives the full variable domain: DAMVIQNPRYQVTQFGKPVTLSCSQTLNHNVMYWYQQKSSQAPKLLFHYYDKDFNNEADTPDNFQSRRPNTSFCFLDIRSPGLGDTAMYLCATSRAKDSLYEQYFGPGTRLTVT.

About this clone itself: Its ends do not fully match the called genes, so a read error is possible. The rearrangement links TRBV5-4 to TRBJ1-1; a weak D match, TRBD1 (6 bases). Germline V lookup: CDR1 SGHNT, CDR2 YYREEE (reference sequence). The CDR3 totals 14 residues. The CDR3 sequence is CASSLGGPTVEAFF. The CDR3 nucleotides read TGTGCCAGCAGTTTGGGGGGCCCGACTGTCGAAGCTTTCTTT.

The chain combines TRBV21-1 with TRBJ2-7; TRBD2 is taken as the D call from the table, unchecked against the DNA. TRBV21-1 is reported as a pseudogene. The CDR3 contains 19 residues. The CDR3, as DNA: TGTGCCAGCAGCAGTACCGGGACTAGCGGAACCTCCAATTACTACGAGCAGTACTTC. It encodes CASSSTGTSGTSNYYEQYF.

The genes are TRBV6-5 and TRBJ2-1; the D gene is possibly TRBD1 (5 bases). The CDR3 has 15 amino acids. Per germline, CDR1 MNHEY and CDR2 SVGAGI. V was clipped by 2 bases and J by 1 base, with 9 bases between them. CDR3 residues: CASSYRRGSYNEQFF. The CDR3, as DNA: TGTGCCAGCAGTTACCGTAGGGGATCCTACAATGAGCAGTTCTTC.

The chain joins TRBV27 to TRBJ2-5, with TRBD2 matching 9 bases. CDR3 length: 17 residues. Germline V gene lookup returns CDR1 MNHEY and CDR2 SMNVEV (reference sequence). V was pared by 0 bases and J by 1 base, with 6 bases of the junction left unmatched. The CDR3 nucleotides read TGTGCCAGCAGTTTATCGTCCAGCGGGGGGACCCAAGAGACCCAGTACTTC. As protein: CASSLSSSGGTQETQYF.

This clone was recorded only once. The V gene is TRBV27, the J gene TRBJ2-7; a weak D match, TRBD1 (6 bases). Looked up from germline, CDR1 is MNHEY and CDR2 is SMNVEV (reference sequence). The CDR3 sequence is 13 residues long. Trimming pared 3 bases from V and 3 bases from J, leaving 9 bases between. CDR3 loop: CASSFRTDYEQYF. CDR3 in DNA: TGTGCCAGCAGTTTCAGGACAGACTACGAGCAGTACTTC.

V usage is TRBV28 and J usage is TRBJ2-1; TRBD2 matches at 10 bases. The CDR3 sequence is 15 residues long. Germline lookup yields CDR1 MDHEN and CDR2 SYDVKM. With V trimmed by 9 bases and J by 10 bases, 15 bases remained unmatched. CDR3 protein: CASVRVSGSGGEQFF. Written as DNA, the CDR3 is TGTGCCAGTGTGAGGGTTTCGGGTAGCGGGGGGGAGCAGTTCTTC.

This chain connects TRBV28 to TRBJ1-1; the D is unclear. The CDR3 sequence is 13 residues long. V was trimmed by 6 bases and J by 8 bases, leaving 16 bases between them. Germline V gene lookup returns CDR1 MDHEN and CDR2 SYDVKM. DNA of the CDR3: TGTGCCAGCAGAAGGACTGGATTAACGGAAGCTTTCTTT. This codes for CASRRTGLTEAFF. Full variable domain (remainder filled in from reference TRBV28 and TRBJ1-1): DVKVTQSSRYLVKRTGEKVFLECVQDMDHENMFWYRQDPGLGLRLIYFSYDVKMKEKGDIPEGYSVSREKKERFSLILESASTNQTSMYLCASRRTGLTEAFFGQGTRLTVV.

V is TRBV28 and J is TRBJ1-2; 8 bases are shared with TRBD1. The CDR3 consists of 18 residues. J lost 8 bases, V lost 6 bases, and 23 bases had no gene match. The germline CDR1 and CDR2 sequences are MDHEN and SYDVKM. The chain's CDR3 is CASSLGGQGAGEVKGYTF. The DNA for the CDR3 is TGTGCCAGCAGCCTCGGGGGCCAGGGGGCGGGTGAGGTAAAGGGCTACACCTTC.

CDR3 residues: CAWSALGGPNTEAFF. CDR3 coding DNA: TGTGCCTGGAGTGCACTCGGGGGACCGAACACTGAAGCTTTCTTT. The V call is TRBV30, the J call TRBJ1-1; a possible D gene is TRBD1 (5 bases). CDR3 size: 15 residues. Per the germline V gene, CDR1 is GTSNPN and CDR2 is SVGIG (reference sequence). Trimming took off 1 base at V and 1 base at J, with 13 bases between the two ends.

V is TRBV29-1 and J is TRBJ2-2; TRBD2 aligns across 8 bases. Germline CDR1 SQVTM, CDR2 ANQGSEA. This CDR3 is 13 amino acids long. Losses at the gene ends were 6 bases for V and 5 bases for J; bases not matched to a gene: 5. The CDR3 spells CSVETGGTGELFF. In DNA, the CDR3 is TGCAGCGTGGAGACGGGGGGGACCGGGGAGCTGTTTTTT.

This chain links TRBV5-8 with TRBJ2-1; 7 bases line up with TRBD2. V shed 4 bases and J 2 bases; nucleotides not matched to a gene: 6. This CDR3 is 15 amino acids long. CDR1 and CDR2 (germline): SGHTS, YDEGEE. In nucleotides, the CDR3 is TGTGCCAGCAGCCTAGGACTAGTTGCCTACAATGAGCAGTTCTTC. As protein: CASSLGLVAYNEQFF.

The V gene is TRBV5-8, the J gene TRBJ1-1; D may be TRBD1 (6 bases). The CDR3 covers 16 residues. Trimming shortened V by 6 bases and J by 0 bases, and 18 bases separated the two germline ends. Germline V CDR1 and CDR2: SGHTS, YDEGEE. CDR3: CASTYYYRDMNTEAFF. The DNA of the CDR3 is TGTGCCAGCACCTATTACTACAGGGATATGAACACTGAAGCTTTCTTT.